A single sample gave rise to the 11 T cell receptor beta chains below, sequenced in a study of blood T cell repertoires in COVID-19. Here immunoSEQ multiplex PCR was the method, and the copy in TCRdb shows in-frame clones only, minus some. In the table there are tens of thousands of clones, 75% to 95% of which are singletons. The sequencing input was peripheral blood. The receptor set was obtained from a woman aged 45-60 years in a cohort sampled during active COVID-19.

The chain couples TRBV4-2 to TRBJ2-7, with D unresolved. This CDR3 spans 14 amino acids. V was cut by 4 bases and J by 2 bases, with 12 bases left in between. Germline CDR1 reads LGHNA; CDR2 reads YNFKEQ. This CDR3 is CASSRDQDTYEQYF. CDR3 coding DNA: TGTGCCAGCAGCCGCGATCAGGATACCTACGAGCAGTACTTC.

This rearrangement joins TRBV6-6 to TRBJ2-5, with D perhaps TRBD1 (7 bases). Deletions cut 6 bases from V and 6 bases from J, with 17 bases between. Germline CDR1 MNHNY, CDR2 SVGAGI (reference sequence). The CDR3 sequence is 14 residues long. CDR3 sequence: CASRPTGRLKTQYF. CDR3 in DNA: TGTGCCAGCAGACCGACAGGGAGGTTAAAGACCCAGTACTTC.

The CDR3 region has the DNA TGTGCCAGCAGCTTAGCGAGAGATACAGATACGCAGTATTTT. Translated: CASSLARDTDTQYF. The chain combines TRBV11-3 with TRBJ2-3; D is undetermined. Germline lookup yields CDR1 SGHNT and CDR2 YENEEA. The CDR3 length is 14 residues. Trimming shortened V by 1 base and J by 3 bases, and 8 bases separated the two germline ends.

The chain combines TRBV11-2 with TRBJ1-1; D may be TRBD1 (6 bases). Germline-derived CDR1 and CDR2 are SGHAT and FQNNGV. This CDR3 is 14 amino acids long. Trimming removed 6 bases from V and 1 base from J, with 12 bases in between. CDR3 sequence reads: CASSFQDRNTEAFF. CDR3 sequence (DNA): TGTGCCAGCAGTTTTCAGGACAGGAACACTGAAGCTTTCTTT.

This chain uses TRBV11-3 with TRBJ2-2; TRBD2 agrees at 14 bases. The CDR3 runs to 18 residues. J gave up 5 bases and V 4 bases, and 9 bases lay outside the gene matches. Germline assignment: CDR1 SGHNT and CDR2 YENEEA. The CDR3 DNA sequence: TGTGCCAGCAGCTCGAATGGACTAGCGGGAGGCGGAACCGGGGAGCTGTTTTTT. Encoded protein: CASSSNGLAGGGTGELFF.

The chain has TRBV9 and TRBJ1-3; tentative D call: TRBD1 (5 bases). Trimming removed 6 bases at V and 12 bases at J, with 22 bases between. Germline values: CDR1 SGDLS, CDR2 YYNGEE. This CDR3 comprises 14 residues. The CDR3 spells CASTVGYRPSNIYF. The CDR3 DNA reads as TGTGCCAGCACTGTAGGATACAGGCCTTCGAACATATATTTT.

The gene calls are TRBV29-1 and TRBJ1-2, with a weak D call TRBD1 (6 bases). The germline V gene encodes CDR1 SQVTM and CDR2 ANQGSEA. Trimming stripped 7 bases from V and 1 base from J, with 13 bases between. The CDR3 has 13 amino acids. The CDR3 loop is CSASTGDNYGYTF. The CDR3 DNA follows: TGCAGCGCCTCGACAGGAGATAACTATGGCTACACCTTC.

The chain uses TRBV9 and TRBJ2-6; TRBD1 aligns across 8 bases. CDR3 length: 17 amino acids. The junction had 8 bases not matched to a gene; V was cut back by 4 bases and J by 2 bases. CDR1 is SGDLS, CDR2 YYNGEE, per germline. For the CDR3, the DNA is TGTGCCAGCAGCCCCGGGACAGGACGTACTGGGGCCAACGTCCTGACTTTC. Its protein is CASSPGTGRTGANVLTF. Full variable domain (rest looked up from reference TRBV9 and TRBJ2-6): DSGVTQTPKHLITATGQRVTLRCSPRSGDLSVYWYQQSLDQGLQFLIQYYNGEERAKGNILERFSAQQFPDLHSELNLSSLELGDSALYFCASSPGTGRTGANVLTFGAGSRLTVL.

J is TRBJ1-4 and V is TRBV28; TRBD1 aligns across 10 bases. The ends lost 7 bases at V and 7 bases at J; junction bases unmatched: 6. Germline-derived CDR1 and CDR2 are MDHEN and SYDVKM. This CDR3 spans 14 amino acids. The CDR3 spells CASTRTGGFEKLFF. CDR3 coding DNA: TGTGCCAGCACCCGGACAGGGGGGTTTGAAAAACTGTTTTTT.

In DNA, the CDR3 is TGTGCCAGCAGCCCCGACACAGGGATCGGGGAGCTGTTTTTT. It specifies CASSPDTGIGELFF. The gene calls are TRBV5-4 and TRBJ2-2; perhaps TRBD1 as D (6 bases). In germline, CDR1 is SGHNT, CDR2 YYREEE (reference sequence). This CDR3 contains 14 residues. Trimming cost V 4 bases and J 7 bases, with 14 bases left between them.

V and J are TRBV25-1 and TRBJ2-2; 9 positions agree with TRBD1. The CDR3 length is 15 residues. The ends lost 2 bases at V and 6 bases at J; junction bases unmatched: 4. Germline CDR1 is MGHDK and CDR2 is SYGVNS. CDR3 bases: TGTGCCAGCAGTGAACTGACAGGGGGTTCCGGGGAGCTGTTTTTT. It codes for CASSELTGGSGELFF.